Ten or more counts support the clone carrying this T cell receptor beta chain. No antigen is known for it. Stability of Graves' hyperthyroidism was defined as absent ophthalmopathy progression within 18 months. This record comes from a study of T cells in Graves' hyperthyroidism and ophthalmopathy. Background on the study: Upon initial diagnosis and before any treatment, peripheral blood was collected.

Amplification yielded TCR beta CDR3 regions, with RNA transcripts as the source. First-round RT-PCR targeting the TCR CDR3 was performed with the HTBI primer set. TCRdb analysed the multiplex PCR reads with MiXCR anew, one entry per CDR3 protein. The top ten clones hold approximately 33% of a sample with fewer than 400,000 distinct CDR3 sequences, around 17% of them seen once. The study's findings and limits: Progression to ophthalmopathy was predicted a median of roughly 6.8 months early.

This receptor was obtained from a man aged 25-45 years with Graves' hyperthyroidism. The source material was blood.

The CDR3 region is CASSLGTSGLGSYNEQFF. In nucleotides, the CDR3 is TGTGCCAGCAGCTTAGGGACTAGCGGCTTAGGGTCCTACAATGAGCAGTTCTTC. The chain links TRBV11-2 to TRBJ2-1; 10 positions agree with TRBD2. The CDR3 is made up of 18 amino acids. Germline V gives CDR1 SGHAT, CDR2 FQNNGV. The V segment lost 1 base and the J segment 1 base; nucleotides outside the gene matches: 7.